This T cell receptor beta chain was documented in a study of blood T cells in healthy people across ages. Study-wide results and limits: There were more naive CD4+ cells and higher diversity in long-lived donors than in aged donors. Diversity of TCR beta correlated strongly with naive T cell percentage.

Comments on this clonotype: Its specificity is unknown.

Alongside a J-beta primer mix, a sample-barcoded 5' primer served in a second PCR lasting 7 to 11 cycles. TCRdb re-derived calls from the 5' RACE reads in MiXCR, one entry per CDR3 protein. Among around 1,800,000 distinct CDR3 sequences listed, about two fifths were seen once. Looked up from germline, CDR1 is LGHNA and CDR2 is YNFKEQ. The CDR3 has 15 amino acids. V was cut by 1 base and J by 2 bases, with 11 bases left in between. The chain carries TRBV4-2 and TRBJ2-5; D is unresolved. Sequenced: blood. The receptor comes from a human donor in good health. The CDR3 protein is CASSQGWDPQETQYF. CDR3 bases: TGTGCCAGCAGCCAAGGTTGGGATCCACAAGAGACCCAGTACTTC.